This T cell receptor beta chain was obtained from a study of human T cells and chemical hapten exposure (dated by TCRdb to the early 2020s). Looking at the study overall: For sensitization, 2% DPC in acetone was applied to a 2 cm by 2 cm area of upper inner arm skin. Throughout the roughly 24-week study period, patients were also given weekly therapeutic DPC doses on the scalp. Patch testing on the upper back used Finn chambers containing 0.01% DPC, with scoring done after 6 days according to International Contact Dermatitis Research Group standards. Alopecia areata with under or over 50% scalp involvement, alopecia totalis and alopecia universalis were represented in the patient cohort, which was mostly female. Libraries were pooled for sequencing, and variation in per-sample TCR yields was attributed mainly to small differences in library volumes within the pool. Peripheral blood TCR repertoire changes were tracked in vivo in alopecia patients during primary and secondary sensitization to the hapten diphenylcyclopropenone (DPC). Blood samples were taken from patients before sensitization (week 0) and at 2, 6 and about 24 weeks after DPC sensitization. Twenty-nine alopecia patients gave blood for TCR sequencing at one to four time points (pre-sensitization, 2, 6 and 24 weeks). The research as a whole found: Expanded TCRs formed significantly more large CDR3 similarity clusters than pre-sensitization or healthy control sets, consistent with antigen-driven responses. A positive correlation was found between the number of PT1 expanded TCRs and patch test score, with significance reached at thresholds 8, 16 and 32 but not 4. After repeated subsampling, changes were observed in the strength of the expansion versus patch-test correlation and in the threshold at which the correlation became significant. All patients had alopecia, a presumed autoimmune disease, so their immune response might differ from that of healthy individuals. DPC sensitization did not change the number of TCRs with a frequency above 1 in 1000, and there was no evidence of changes in global repertoire structure.

Preparation of the library involved RACE. Data came from a NextSeq 500. During library preparation, unique molecular identifiers were attached to individual cDNA molecules so that TCRs could be counted quantitatively and reproducibly. Each blood RNA sample was used to sequence both TCR alpha and TCR beta chains. On the study's bioinformatics: The median number of TCRs per sample was roughly 94,000, ranging from about 20,000 to 750,000. V, J and CDR3 annotation of the TCR reads was carried out using the Decombinator software suite. To make PS versus PT1 abundance plots, every sample was subsampled to the same number of TCRs (28,000). Expanded TCRs were defined as absent before sensitization and observed at least eight times at the 2-week time point. The public reads were reprocessed in TCRdb via fastp at Q25 and MiXCR, keeping in-frame beta chains. A single entry per CDR3 protein holds the most common genes and DNA from its merged rows. The authors' filters were not applied to this entry. Across this sample there are around 380,000 distinct CDR3 sequences, with roughly 5% seen only once. Jointly, the top ten make up approximately 2.1% of the sample.

At least ten counts were recorded for this clonotype. Its antigen specificity is not known. There are no base qualities to consult, and no much larger clone falls within one base. In the germline V gene, CDR1 corresponds to KGHSH and CDR2 to LQKENI. Trimming accounts for 3 bases at V and 4 bases at J, while the number of junction bases matched to no gene is 8. The CDR3 runs 16 amino acids, cysteine and phenylalanine included. Only the CDR3 region is kept as DNA, spanning 48 bases read in frame from base 1. What the time point label conveys for this sample: patch test 1, 2 weeks after DPC sensitization. The sample's treatment or condition, from its label and the paper: therapeutic diphenylcyclopropenone sensitization with weekly scalp DPC. Blood at each patch-test visit was drawn before the patch test was applied. Eligible patients were aged 18 to 70, diagnosed with alopecia, deemed suitable for DPC therapy, and excluded if pregnant. Total RNA was extracted from unfractionated whole blood collected in Tempus Blood RNA tubes.

The rearrangement combines TRBV18 with TRBJ1-3, with 8 middle bases fitting TRBD1. Sequenced material: whole blood, taken in connection with sensitization to the hapten diphenylcyclopropenone (DPC). This clonotype originated in a woman aged 45 to 65 with alopecia areata. Some clones in this sample may be carry-over from other donors' samples. The CDR3 region: CASSPGQGASGNTIYF. The DNA sequence reads TGTGCCAGCTCACCGGGGCAGGGGGCGAGCGGAAACACCATATATTTT. The CDR3, completed at both ends by the reference TRBV18 and TRBJ1-3 genes, gives the full variable domain NAGVMQNPRHLVRRRGQEARLRCSPMKGHSHVYWYRQLPEEGLKFMVYLQKENIIDESGMPKERFSAEFPKEGPSILRIQQVVRGDSAAYFCASSPGQGASGNTIYFGEGSWLTVV.